A single TCR beta chain is shown here with its context. Its target is not known. The sample belongs to a study of T cells in Graves' hyperthyroidism and ophthalmopathy. About the research overall: Peripheral blood was acquired at first diagnosis, ahead of any therapy whatsoever. Study results and caveats: Blood samples included most of the expanded thyroid clonotypes exceeding 0.001.

About 10 ml of fresh peripheral blood supplied the PBMCs. TCR beta CDR3 regions were amplified from RNA transcripts. The primer set for the first-round RT-PCR of the TCR CDR3 was HTBI. One entry per CDR3 protein results from TCRdb running MiXCR on the multiplex PCR reads. The sample comprises about 560,000 distinct CDR3 sequences, around 17% of which are singletons, and 15% to 20% rests with the top ten. This CDR3 contains 16 residues. Germline loops: CDR1 LNHNV, CDR2 YYDKDF (reference sequence). Trimming removed 3 bases from V and 6 bases from J; junction bases left unmatched: 11. The rearrangement joins TRBV15 to TRBJ2-7; TRBD2 matches 10 bases. The sample taken for sequencing was blood. The TCR sequence derives from a woman aged 18-29 years with Graves' hyperthyroidism. This chain's CDR3 is CATSRKGLARDSEQYF. DNA for the CDR3: TGTGCCACCAGCAGGAAGGGACTAGCGAGAGACAGCGAGCAGTACTTC.